Here is one T cell receptor beta chain with its context. Its antigen is undetermined. These data belong to a study of shared clonotypes between healthy human individuals. About the study: Plates per donor: three CD4 naive, three CD4 memory, two CD8 naive, one CD8 memory. The study, taken as a whole, reports: Clonotypes not shared had lower generation probabilities than those common to all four donors. Naive subsets generally had larger estimated richness than memory subsets.

This CDR3 region has 13 residues. V trimming: 3 bases; J trimming: 6 bases; junction bases outside the gene matches: 5. Germline V gene data show CDR1 as LGHNA and CDR2 as YNFKEQ. Here immunoSEQ multiplex PCR was the method, and the copy in TCRdb shows in-frame clones only, minus some. The sample gives roughly 380,000 clones, just over 95% of which show up once; about 0.32% is in the top ten. The clonotype comes from a man aged 25 to 40 in good health. Material for sequencing was memory CD8+ T cells sorted from blood. Stated subset: CD45RO+ cells pooled with CCR7-negative TemRA cells. The genes are TRBV4-2 and TRBJ2-7, with TRBD2 matching 7 bases. CDR3 nucleotide sequence: TGTGCCAGCAGCCAGGGGGGGGAACGCGAGCAGTACTTC. This sequence encodes CASSQGGEREQYF.